This T cell receptor beta chain is drawn from a study of blood T cell repertoires in COVID-19. As for the study in general: Sources were T cells, B-cell-depleted T cells, or PBMCs; the material itself was cDNA or gDNA.

Germline V CDR1 and CDR2: SGHTA, FQGNSA. The CDR3 loop spans 14 amino acids. V was trimmed by 5 bases and J by 2 bases, leaving 12 bases between them. In the original workflow: Estimated nucleated cell counts came from reference gene primer amplification. The protocol was immunoSEQ multiplex PCR, while the TCRdb copy is restricted to in-frame clones and leaves out a portion. That table gives V, J and clone size, and the DNA gave D and trimming. The sample lists over 90,000 clones, just over 85% seen once, with around 3.5% in the top ten. The chain uses TRBV7-2 and TRBJ2-5, with a tentative D call TRBD2 (6 bases). The specimen was peripheral blood. This TCR was recovered from a human donor in a cohort sampled during active COVID-19. The CDR3 DNA reads TGTGCCAGCAGCCCCGGGACTCCTCAAGAGACCCAGTACTTC. Translating it yields CASSPGTPQETQYF.